This T cell receptor beta chain is from a study of cytomegalovirus exposure and HLA in healthy donors. Trimming pared 4 bases from V and 3 bases from J, leaving 12 bases between. Germline CDR1 reads KGHSH; CDR2 reads LQKENI. The CDR3 runs 14 residues. A multiplex PCR was run with 60 Vbeta primers and 13 Jbeta primers. Libraries were prepared by immunoSEQ multiplex PCR; TCRdb keeps only in-frame clonotypes and omits some of them. The sample records about 130,000 clones, around 82% being singletons. Source material: PBMCs. The chain uses TRBV18 and TRBJ2-5; maybe TRBD1 (5 bases). The receptor's source is a male donor in good health and CMV-seropositive. In nucleotides, the CDR3 is TGTGCCAGCTCACTCTTTAACAGGAAAGAGACCCAGTACTTC. It yields the protein CASSLFNRKETQYF.